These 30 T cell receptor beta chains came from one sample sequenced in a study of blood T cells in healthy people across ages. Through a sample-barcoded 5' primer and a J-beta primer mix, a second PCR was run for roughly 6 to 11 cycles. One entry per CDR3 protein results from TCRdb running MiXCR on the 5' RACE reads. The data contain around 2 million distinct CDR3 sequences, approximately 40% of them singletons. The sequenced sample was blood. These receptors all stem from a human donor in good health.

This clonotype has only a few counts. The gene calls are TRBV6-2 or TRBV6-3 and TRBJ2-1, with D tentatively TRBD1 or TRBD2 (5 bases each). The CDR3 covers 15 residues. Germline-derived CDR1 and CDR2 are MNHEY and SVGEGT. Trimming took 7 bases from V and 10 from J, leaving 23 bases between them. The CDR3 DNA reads TGTGCCAGCACAACGAGGACCTCCCGGGACGCGGAGCAGTTCTTC. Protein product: CASTTRTSRDAEQFF.

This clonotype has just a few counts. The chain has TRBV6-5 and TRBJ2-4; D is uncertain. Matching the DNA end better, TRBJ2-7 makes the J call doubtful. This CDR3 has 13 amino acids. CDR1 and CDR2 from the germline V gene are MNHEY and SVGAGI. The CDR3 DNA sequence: TGTGCCAGCATGAGCAAGACTGCCTACGAGCAGTACTTC. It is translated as CASMSKTAYEQYF.

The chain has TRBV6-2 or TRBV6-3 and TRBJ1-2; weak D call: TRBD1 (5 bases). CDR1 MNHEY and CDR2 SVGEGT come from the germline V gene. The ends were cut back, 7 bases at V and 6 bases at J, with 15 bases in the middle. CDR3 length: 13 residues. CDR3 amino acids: CASTSRRGDGYTF. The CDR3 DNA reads TGTGCCAGCACCTCGAGGAGGGGAGATGGCTACACCTTC.

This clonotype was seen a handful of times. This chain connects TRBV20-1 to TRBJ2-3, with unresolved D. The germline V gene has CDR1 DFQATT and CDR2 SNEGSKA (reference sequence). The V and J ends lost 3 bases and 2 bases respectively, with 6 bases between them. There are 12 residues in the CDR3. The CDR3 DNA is TGCAGTGCTAGTCAGGTCACAGATACGCAGTATTTT. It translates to CSASQVTDTQYF.

The CDR3 region is CASSLSPGAGTEAFF. For the CDR3, the DNA is TGTGCCAGCAGCTTAAGTCCAGGAGCGGGTACTGAAGCTTTCTTT. This chain joins TRBV11-3 and TRBJ1-1; D is undetermined. The length of the CDR3 is 15 residues. Looked up from germline, CDR1 is SGHNT and CDR2 is YENEEA. V gave up 2 bases and J gave up 5 bases, with 15 bases separating them.

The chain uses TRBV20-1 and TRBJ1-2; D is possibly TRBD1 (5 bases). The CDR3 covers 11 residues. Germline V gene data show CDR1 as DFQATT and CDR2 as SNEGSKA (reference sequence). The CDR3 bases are TGCAGCCCCAGGGATAACTATGGCTACACCTTC. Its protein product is CSPRDNYGYTF.

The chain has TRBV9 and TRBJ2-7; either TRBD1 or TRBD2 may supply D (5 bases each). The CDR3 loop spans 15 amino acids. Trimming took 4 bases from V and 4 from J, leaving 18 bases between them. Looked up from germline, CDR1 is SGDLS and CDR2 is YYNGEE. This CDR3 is CASSLGDGDRYEQYF. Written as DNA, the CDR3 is TGTGCCAGCAGCTTAGGGGACGGGGACCGATACGAGCAGTACTTC.

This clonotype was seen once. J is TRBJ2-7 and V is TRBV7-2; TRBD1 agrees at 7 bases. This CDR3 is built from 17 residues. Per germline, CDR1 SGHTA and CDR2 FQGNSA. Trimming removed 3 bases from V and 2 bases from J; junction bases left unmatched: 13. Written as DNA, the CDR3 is TGTGCCAGCAGCTTGATAGGGGGCCGAACCGCCGCCTACGAGCAGTACTTC. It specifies CASSLIGGRTAAYEQYF.

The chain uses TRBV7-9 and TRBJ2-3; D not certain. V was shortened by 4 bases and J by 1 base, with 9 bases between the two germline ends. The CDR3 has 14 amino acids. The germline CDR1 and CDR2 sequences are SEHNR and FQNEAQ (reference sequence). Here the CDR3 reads CASSYARRTDTQYF. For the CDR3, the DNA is TGTGCCAGCAGCTACGCTAGACGCACAGATACGCAGTATTTT.

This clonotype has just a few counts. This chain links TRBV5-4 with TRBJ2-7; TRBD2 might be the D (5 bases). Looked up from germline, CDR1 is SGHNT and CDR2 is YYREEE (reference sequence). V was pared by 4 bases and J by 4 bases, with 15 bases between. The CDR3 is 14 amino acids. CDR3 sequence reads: CASSRELSGYEQYF. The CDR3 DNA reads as TGTGCCAGCAGCCGCGAGCTGAGCGGATACGAGCAGTACTTC.

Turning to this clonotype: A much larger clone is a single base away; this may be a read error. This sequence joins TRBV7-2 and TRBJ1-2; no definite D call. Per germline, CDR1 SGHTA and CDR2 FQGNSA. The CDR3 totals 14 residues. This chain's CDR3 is CVSSLNGANYGYTF. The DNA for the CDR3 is TGTGTCAGCAGCTTAAACGGAGCTAACTATGGCTACACCTTC.

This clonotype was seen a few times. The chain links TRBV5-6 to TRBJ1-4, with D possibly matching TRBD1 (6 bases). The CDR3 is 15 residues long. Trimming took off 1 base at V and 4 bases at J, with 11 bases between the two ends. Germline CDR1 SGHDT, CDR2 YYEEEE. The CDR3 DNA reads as TGTGCCAGCAGCTTGATGGGACAACTTAATGAAAAACTGTTTTTT. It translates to CASSLMGQLNEKLFF.

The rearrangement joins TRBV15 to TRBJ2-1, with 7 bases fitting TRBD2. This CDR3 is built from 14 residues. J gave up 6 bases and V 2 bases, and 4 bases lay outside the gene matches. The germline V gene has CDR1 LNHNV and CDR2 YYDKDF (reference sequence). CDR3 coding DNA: TGTGCCACCAGCAGAAGCGGGGAATCCAATGAGCAGTTCTTC. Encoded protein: CATSRSGESNEQFF.

CDR3 in DNA: TGTGCCAGCAGTCACGGACTAGCGGGGGGCCTGGGTGAGCAGTTCTTC. Protein product: CASSHGLAGGLGEQFF. This chain connects TRBV7-2 to TRBJ2-1, with 14 bases fitting TRBD2. V dropped 6 bases and J dropped 9; count of bases not matched to a gene: 10. The germline V gene has CDR1 SGHTA and CDR2 FQGNSA. The CDR3 contains 16 residues.

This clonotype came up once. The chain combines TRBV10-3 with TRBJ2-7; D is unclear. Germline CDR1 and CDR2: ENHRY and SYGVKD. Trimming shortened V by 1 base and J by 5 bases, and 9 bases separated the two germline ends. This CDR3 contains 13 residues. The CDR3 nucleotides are TGTGCCATCAGTGAGTTCGTGTGGGACGAGCAGTACTTC. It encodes CAISEFVWDEQYF.

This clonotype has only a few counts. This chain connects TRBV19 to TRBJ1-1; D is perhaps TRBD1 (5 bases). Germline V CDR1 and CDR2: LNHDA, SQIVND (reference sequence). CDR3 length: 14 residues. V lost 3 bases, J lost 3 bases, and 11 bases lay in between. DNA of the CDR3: TGTGCCAGTAGTATGATATCAGGGCACACTGAAGCTTTCTTT. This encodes CASSMISGHTEAFF.

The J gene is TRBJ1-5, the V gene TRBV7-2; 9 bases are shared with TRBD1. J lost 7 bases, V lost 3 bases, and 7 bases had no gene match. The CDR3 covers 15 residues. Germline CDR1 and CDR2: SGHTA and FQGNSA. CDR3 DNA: TGTGCCAGCAGCTTCATAACAGGGGGCAGGCAGCCCCAGCATTTT. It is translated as CASSFITGGRQPQHF.

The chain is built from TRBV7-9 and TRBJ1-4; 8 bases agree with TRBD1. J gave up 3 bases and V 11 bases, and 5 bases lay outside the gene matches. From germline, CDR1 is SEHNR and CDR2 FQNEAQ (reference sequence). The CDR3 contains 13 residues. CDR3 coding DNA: TGTGCCGGATCGGACAGGGCTAATGAAAAACTGTTTTTT. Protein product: CAGSDRANEKLFF. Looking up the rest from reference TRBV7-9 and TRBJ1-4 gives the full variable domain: DTGVSQNPRHKITKRGQNVTFRCDPISEHNRLYWYRQTLGQGPEFLTYFQNEAQLEKSRLLSDRFSAERPKGSFSTLEIQRTEQGDSAMYLCAGSDRANEKLFFGSGTQLSVL.

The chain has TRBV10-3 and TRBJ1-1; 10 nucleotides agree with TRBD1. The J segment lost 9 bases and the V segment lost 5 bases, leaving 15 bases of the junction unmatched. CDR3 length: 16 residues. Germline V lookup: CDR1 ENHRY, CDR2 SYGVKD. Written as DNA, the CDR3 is TGTGCCATCAGTATAGGACAGGGGGATCAGGGCCCGCAAGCTTTCTTT. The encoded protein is CAISIGQGDQGPQAFF.

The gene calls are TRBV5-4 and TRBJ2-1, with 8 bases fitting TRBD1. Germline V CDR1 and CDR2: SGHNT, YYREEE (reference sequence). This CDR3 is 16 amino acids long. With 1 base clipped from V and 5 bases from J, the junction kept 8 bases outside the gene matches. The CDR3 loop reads CASSLSGTGLNNEQFF. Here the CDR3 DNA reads TGTGCCAGCAGCTTGTCAGGGACAGGCCTGAACAATGAGCAGTTCTTC.

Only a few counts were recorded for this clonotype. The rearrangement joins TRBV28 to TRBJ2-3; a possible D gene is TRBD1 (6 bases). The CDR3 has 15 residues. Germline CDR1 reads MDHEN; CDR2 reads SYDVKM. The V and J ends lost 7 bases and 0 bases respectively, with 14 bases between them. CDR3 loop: CASTLQGTSTDTQYF. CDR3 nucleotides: TGTGCCAGCACCCTACAGGGCACTAGCACAGATACGCAGTATTTT.

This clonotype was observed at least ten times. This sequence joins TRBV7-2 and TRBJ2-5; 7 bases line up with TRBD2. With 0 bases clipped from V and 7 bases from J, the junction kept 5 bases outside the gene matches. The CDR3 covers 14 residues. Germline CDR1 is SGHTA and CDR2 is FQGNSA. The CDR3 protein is CASSLARGGGTQYF. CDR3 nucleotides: TGTGCCAGCAGCTTAGCACGCGGGGGAGGGACCCAGTACTTC. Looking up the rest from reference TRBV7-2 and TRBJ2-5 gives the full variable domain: GAGVSQSPSNKVTEKGKDVELRCDPISGHTALYWYRQSLGQGLEFLIYFQGNSAPDKSGLPSDRFSAERTGGSVSTLTIQRTQQEDSAVYLCASSLARGGGTQYFGPGTRLLVL.

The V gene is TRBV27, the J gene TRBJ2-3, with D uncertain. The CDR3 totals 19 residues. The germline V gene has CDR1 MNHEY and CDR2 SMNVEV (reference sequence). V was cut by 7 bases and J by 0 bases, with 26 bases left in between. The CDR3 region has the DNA TGTGCCAGCACCTCTCGGACGGCCCATTTTCCGATTAGCACAGATACGCAGTATTTT. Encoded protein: CASTSRTAHFPISTDTQYF.

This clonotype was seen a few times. The CDR3 sequence: CSVVPGQAGYQETQYF. CDR3 nucleotide sequence: TGCAGCGTTGTCCCGGGACAGGCTGGGTACCAAGAGACCCAGTACTTC. The chain carries TRBV29-1 and TRBJ2-5; 8 bases fit TRBD1. Trimming cost V 4 bases and J 0 bases; bases outside gene matches: 10. The CDR3 has 16 amino acids. CDR1 SQVTM and CDR2 ANQGSEA come from the germline V gene. Using reference TRBV29-1 and TRBJ2-5 for the parts outside the CDR3, the full variable domain is SAVISQKPSRDICQRGTSLTIQCQVDSQVTMMFWYRQQPGQSLTLIATANQGSEATYESGFVIDKFPISRPNLTFSTLTVSNMSPEDSSIYLCSVVPGQAGYQETQYFGPGTRLLVL.

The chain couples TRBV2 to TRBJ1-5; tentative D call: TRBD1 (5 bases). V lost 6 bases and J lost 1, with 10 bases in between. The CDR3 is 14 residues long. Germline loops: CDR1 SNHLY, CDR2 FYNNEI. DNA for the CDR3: TGTGCCAGCAGACAGGAGAGGAGCAATCAGCCCCAGCATTTT. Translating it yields CASRQERSNQPQHF.

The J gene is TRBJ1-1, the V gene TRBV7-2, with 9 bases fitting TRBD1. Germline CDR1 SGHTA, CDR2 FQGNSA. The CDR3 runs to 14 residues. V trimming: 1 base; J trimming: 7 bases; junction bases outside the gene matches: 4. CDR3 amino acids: CASSLETDRGEAFF. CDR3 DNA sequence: TGTGCCAGCAGCTTAGAGACGGACAGGGGTGAAGCTTTCTTT.

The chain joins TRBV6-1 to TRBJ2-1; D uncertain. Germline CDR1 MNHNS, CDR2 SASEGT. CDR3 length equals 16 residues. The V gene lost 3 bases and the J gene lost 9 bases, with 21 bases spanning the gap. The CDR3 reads CASSDLIAVPLGEQFF. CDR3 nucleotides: TGTGCCAGCAGTGACCTCATTGCCGTGCCTCTGGGTGAGCAGTTCTTC.

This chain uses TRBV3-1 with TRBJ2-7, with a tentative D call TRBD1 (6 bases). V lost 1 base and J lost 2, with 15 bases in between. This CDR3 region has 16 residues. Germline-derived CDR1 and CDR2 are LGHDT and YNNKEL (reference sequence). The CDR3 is CASSQVLDRNTYEQYF. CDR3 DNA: TGTGCCAGCAGCCAAGTCCTCGACAGGAACACCTACGAGCAGTACTTC.

The CDR3 sequence is CASSQDSGGGYTF. In DNA form, the CDR3 reads TGTGCCAGCAGCCAAGATTCAGGGGGCGGCTACACCTTC. The V call is TRBV3-1, the J call TRBJ1-2; TRBD1 aligns across 8 bases. J gave up 8 bases and V 0 bases, and 2 bases lay outside the gene matches. Looked up from germline, CDR1 is LGHDT and CDR2 is YNNKEL (reference sequence). The CDR3 has 13 amino acids.

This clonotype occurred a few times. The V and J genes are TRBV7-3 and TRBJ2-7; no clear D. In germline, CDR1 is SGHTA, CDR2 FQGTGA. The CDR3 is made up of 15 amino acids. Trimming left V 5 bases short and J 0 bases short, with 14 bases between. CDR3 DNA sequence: TGTGCCAGCAGCCCCCATGGGTCGTCCTCCTACGAGCAGTACTTC. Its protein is CASSPHGSSSYEQYF.